This TCR beta chain stems from a study of T cell clonotyping in hematopoietic cell transplantation. Repertoires were generated with immunoSEQ multiplex PCR, while TCRdb's copy carries only in-frame clones and drops some. There are approximately 26,000 clones in the sample; 75% to 85% occur only once, and approximately 22% lies in the top ten. Time point: recipient sample about 28 days before transplant, after cytoreduction. The germline CDR1 and CDR2 sequences are MGHDK and SYGVNS. The CDR3 length is 14 residues. Trimming pared 1 base from V and 4 bases from J, leaving 9 bases between. This specimen was peripheral blood mononuclear cells, taken before stem cell transplant. This sequence joins TRBV25-1 and TRBJ2-3; D is perhaps TRBD2 (5 bases). The TCR was taken from a woman between 55 and 75 years old with acute myeloid leukemia. Some clones in this sample may be carry-over from other donors' samples. CDR3 in DNA: TGTGCCAGCAGTGAATCTGGAGCGGCAGATACGCAGTATTTT. Translating gives CASSESGAADTQYF. The complete variable domain, with remaining parts taken from reference TRBV25-1 and TRBJ2-3, reads EADIYQTPRYLVIGTGKKITLECSQTMGHDKMYWYQQDPGMELHLIHYSYGVNSTEKGDLSSESTVSRIRTEHFPLTLESARPSHTSQYLCASSESGAADTQYFGPGTRLTVL.